These 10 T cell receptor beta chains were sequenced from one sample in a study of blood T cell repertoires in COVID-19. Only in-frame clones appear in the TCRdb table, and some are missing; sequencing was by immunoSEQ multiplex PCR. The sample consists of around 150,000 clones, under 90% of them appearing once. The sample was peripheral blood. These receptors were taken from a human donor in a cohort sampled during active COVID-19.

V usage is TRBV4-2 and J usage is TRBJ1-2; TRBD1 agrees at 12 bases. The length of the CDR3 is 15 residues. V lost 3 bases and J lost 6; bases outside the gene matches: 5. The germline CDR1 and CDR2 sequences are LGHNA and YNFKEQ. Here the CDR3 reads CASSQRGQGADGYTF. The CDR3 DNA is TGTGCCAGCAGCCAGAGGGGACAGGGGGCAGATGGCTACACCTTC.

This clone occurred once. V gene TRBV5-1 combines with J gene TRBJ2-5; D unclear. CDR1 SGHRS and CDR2 YFSETQ come from the germline V gene. The CDR3 is 14 amino acids. With 1 base removed from V and 2 bases from J, the gap between germline ends came to 9 bases. DNA of the CDR3: TGCGCCAGCAGCTTGTCGGGTGCGCAAGAGACCCAGTACTTC. This gives the protein CASSLSGAQETQYF.

The CDR3 here is CASSFGGGPGDTQYF. Here the CDR3 DNA reads TGTGCCAGCAGCTTCGGGGGGGGCCCCGGGGATACGCAGTATTTT. V gene TRBV6-6 combines with J gene TRBJ2-3, with 8 bases matching TRBD2. The germline V gene encodes CDR1 MNHNY and CDR2 SVGAGI (reference sequence). This CDR3 comprises 15 residues. V gave up 6 bases and J gave up 6 bases; unmatched junction bases: 11.

V gene TRBV6-2 or TRBV6-3 combines with J gene TRBJ1-5, with TRBD1 identical over 7 bases. Germline CDR1 is MNHEY and CDR2 is SVGEGT. The J segment lost 2 bases and the V segment lost 1 base, leaving 5 bases of the junction unmatched. The CDR3 length is 16 residues. In nucleotides, the CDR3 is TGTGCCAGCAGTTACTTGGGCAGGGGGGGCAATCAGCCCCAGCATTTT. Residues: CASSYLGRGGNQPQHF.

The chain has TRBV20-1 and TRBJ2-1; 9 positions agree with TRBD1. CDR3 length equals 14 residues. CDR1 is DFQATT and CDR2 is SNEGSKA in the germline V gene (reference sequence). The V segment lost 3 bases and the J segment 2 bases; nucleotides outside the gene matches: 2. The CDR3 reads CSASRQGAYNEQFF. CDR3 DNA: TGCAGTGCTAGTAGACAGGGGGCCTACAATGAGCAGTTCTTC.

Only one count was recorded for this clone. The J gene is TRBJ1-5, the V gene TRBV28; 8 nucleotides agree with TRBD1. The germline CDR1 and CDR2 sequences are MDHEN and SYDVKM. The V and J ends lost 6 bases and 1 base, in that order; junction bases with no gene match: 11. This CDR3 is built from 17 residues. DNA for the CDR3: TGTGCCAGCAGGCGACAGGGGCAGGTGGGAAGCAATCAGCCCCAGCATTTT. Translation: CASRRQGQVGSNQPQHF.

This clone was seen a handful of times. Other DNA sequences in the same sample also yield this CDR3. The chain uses TRBV30 and TRBJ2-2; TRBD1 aligns across 8 bases. Unmatched junction bases numbered 5, after V lost 3 bases and J lost 5 bases. The CDR3 has 14 amino acids. Germline V lookup: CDR1 GTSNPN, CDR2 SVGIG (reference sequence). The CDR3 loop is CAWRPQGGTGELFF. The CDR3, as DNA: TGTGCCTGGAGGCCACAGGGGGGAACCGGGGAGCTGTTTTTT.

J is TRBJ1-2 and V is TRBV9, with 7 bases identical to TRBD1. CDR1 and CDR2 (germline): SGDLS, YYNGEE. This CDR3 is 13 amino acids long. V was pared by 3 bases and J by 4 bases, with 3 bases of the junction left unmatched. CDR3 in DNA: TGTGCCAGCAGCGCGGGACAGCCCTATGGCTACACCTTC. Translating it yields CASSAGQPYGYTF.

The table lists this clone with a count of one. The gene calls are TRBV7-6 and TRBJ1-6; D possibly corresponds to TRBD1 (5 bases). V shed 3 bases and J shed 2 bases, with 11 bases lying between them. The CDR3 runs to 16 residues. Germline lookup yields CDR1 SGHVS and CDR2 FNYEAQ. The CDR3 here is CASSLGGNTYNSPLHF. The CDR3 DNA reads as TGTGCCAGCAGCTTGGGGGGTAATACCTATAATTCACCCCTCCACTTT.

This clone occurred once. This chain connects TRBV3-1 (or the pseudogene TRBV3-2) to TRBJ1-4; no reliable D call. Germline CDR1 LGHDT, CDR2 YNNKEL (reference sequence). The CDR3 sequence is 17 residues long. Trimming pared 0 bases from V and 3 bases from J, leaving 14 bases between. This CDR3 is CASSQDLSVRANEKLFF. DNA for the CDR3: TGTGCCAGCAGCCAAGATCTGAGCGTTCGGGCTAATGAAAAACTGTTTTTT.